This T cell receptor beta chain was profiled in a study of human T cells and chemical hapten exposure. Across the study: Alopecia universalis, totalis or areata was present in patients who were mostly female. Study-level points and caveats: While controls formed fewer of them, expanded TCRs formed significantly more large CDR3 similarity clusters.

What the library attached to individual cDNA molecules were unique molecular identifiers. As processed by the authors: Around 97,000 TCRs per sample was the median, with a range of about 20,000 to 690,600. From the RACE reads, TCRdb called clonotypes with MiXCR, one entry per CDR3 protein. The V and J calls shown here were made by TCRdb, not taken from the authors' results. The sample consists of roughly 120,000 distinct CDR3 sequences, roughly an eighth of them appearing once. Described time point: patch test 1, 2 weeks after DPC sensitization. As for treatment: therapeutic diphenylcyclopropenone sensitization with weekly scalp DPC. Worth noting for this clonotype: Its antigen remains unknown.

Germline CDR1 and CDR2: MDHEN and SYDVKM. Trimming took 5 bases from V and 0 from J, leaving 9 bases between them. The CDR3 covers 14 residues. The clonotype originates from a woman aged 50 to 65 with alopecia areata. Some clones in this sample may be carry-over from other donors' samples. This chain joins TRBV28 and TRBJ2-3; tentative D call: TRBD1 (5 bases). The sample in question was whole blood, obtained in connection with sensitization to the hapten diphenylcyclopropenone (DPC). The CDR3 here is CASSTGESTDTQYF. The CDR3, as DNA: TGTGCCAGCAGTACAGGAGAAAGCACAGATACGCAGTATTTT.